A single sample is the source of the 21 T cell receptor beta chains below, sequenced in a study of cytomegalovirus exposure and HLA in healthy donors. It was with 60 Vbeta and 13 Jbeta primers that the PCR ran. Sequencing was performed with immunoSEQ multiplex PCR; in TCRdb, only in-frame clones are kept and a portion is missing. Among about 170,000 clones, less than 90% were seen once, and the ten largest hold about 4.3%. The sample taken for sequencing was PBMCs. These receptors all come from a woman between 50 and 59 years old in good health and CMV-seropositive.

CDR3 in amino acids: CASSGLPGRVSYEQYF. The CDR3 nucleotides are TGTGCCAGCAGTGGATTGCCAGGGAGGGTATCCTACGAGCAGTACTTC. This chain uses TRBV2 with TRBJ2-7, with 7 bases that match TRBD2. V dropped 4 bases and J dropped 1; count of bases not matched to a gene: 10. Germline CDR1 reads SNHLY; CDR2 reads FYNNEI. The CDR3 extends over 16 amino acids.

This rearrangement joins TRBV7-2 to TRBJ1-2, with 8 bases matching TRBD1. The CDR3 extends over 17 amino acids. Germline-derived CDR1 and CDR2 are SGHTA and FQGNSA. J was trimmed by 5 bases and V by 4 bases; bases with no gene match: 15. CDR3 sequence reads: CASSSGTGSGGWYGYTF. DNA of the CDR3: TGTGCCAGCAGCTCGGGGACAGGTTCCGGAGGATGGTATGGCTACACCTTC.

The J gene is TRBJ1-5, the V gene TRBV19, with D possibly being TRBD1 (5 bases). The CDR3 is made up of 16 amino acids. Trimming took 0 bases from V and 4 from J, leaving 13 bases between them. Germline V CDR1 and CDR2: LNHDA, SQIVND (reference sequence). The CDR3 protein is CASSIETWAGNQPQHF. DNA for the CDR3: TGTGCCAGTAGTATAGAGACTTGGGCAGGGAATCAGCCCCAGCATTTT.

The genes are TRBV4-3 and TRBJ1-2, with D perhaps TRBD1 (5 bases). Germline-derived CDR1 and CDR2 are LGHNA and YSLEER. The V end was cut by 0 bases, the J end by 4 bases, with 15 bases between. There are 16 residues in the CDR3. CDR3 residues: CASSQDLGGRAYGYTF. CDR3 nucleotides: TGCGCCAGCAGCCAAGATCTAGGTGGCAGGGCCTATGGCTACACCTTC.

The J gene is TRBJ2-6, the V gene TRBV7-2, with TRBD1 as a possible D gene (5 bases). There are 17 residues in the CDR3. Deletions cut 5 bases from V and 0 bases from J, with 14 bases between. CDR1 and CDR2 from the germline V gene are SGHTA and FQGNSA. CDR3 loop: CASSEGAGYSGANVLTF. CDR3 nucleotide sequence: TGTGCCAGCAGCGAAGGAGCAGGGTACTCTGGGGCCAACGTCCTGACTTTC.

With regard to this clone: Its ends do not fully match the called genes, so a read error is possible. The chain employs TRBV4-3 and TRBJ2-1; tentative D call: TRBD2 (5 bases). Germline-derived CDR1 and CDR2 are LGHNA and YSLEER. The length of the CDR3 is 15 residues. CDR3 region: CASSPRPGSSNEQFF. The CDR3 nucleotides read TGCGCCAGCAGCCCCCGCCCGGGGTCCTCCAATGAGCAGTTCTTC.

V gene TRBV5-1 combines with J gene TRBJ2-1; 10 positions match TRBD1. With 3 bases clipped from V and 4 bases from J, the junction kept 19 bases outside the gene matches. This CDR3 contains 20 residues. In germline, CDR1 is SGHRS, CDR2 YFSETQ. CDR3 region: CASSSPGQGTPGVRYNEQFF. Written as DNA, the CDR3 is TGCGCCAGCAGCTCACCGGGACAGGGGACGCCCGGGGTGAGGTACAATGAGCAGTTCTTC.

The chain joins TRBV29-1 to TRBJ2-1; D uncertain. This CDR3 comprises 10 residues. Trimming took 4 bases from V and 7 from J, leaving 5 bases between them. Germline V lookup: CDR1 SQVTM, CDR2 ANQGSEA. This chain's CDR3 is CSVGRNEQFF. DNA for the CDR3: TGCAGCGTTGGGAGAAATGAGCAGTTCTTC.

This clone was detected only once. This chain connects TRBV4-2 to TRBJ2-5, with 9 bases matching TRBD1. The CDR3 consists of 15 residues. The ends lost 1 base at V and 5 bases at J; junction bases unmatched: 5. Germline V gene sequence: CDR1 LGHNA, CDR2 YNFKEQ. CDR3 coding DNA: TGTGCCAGCAGCCAAGGACAGGGGGGGTGGGAGACCCAGTACTTC. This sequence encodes CASSQGQGGWETQYF.

CDR3 loop: CASSLVGAGPDTQYF. CDR3 DNA sequence: TGTGCCAGCAGCTTAGTGGGGGCGGGTCCGGATACGCAGTATTTT. The chain carries TRBV7-2 and TRBJ2-3, with D perhaps matching TRBD1 (6 bases). The CDR3 spans 15 residues. Trimming cost V 1 base and J 6 bases, with 14 bases left between them. Germline loops: CDR1 SGHTA, CDR2 FQGNSA.

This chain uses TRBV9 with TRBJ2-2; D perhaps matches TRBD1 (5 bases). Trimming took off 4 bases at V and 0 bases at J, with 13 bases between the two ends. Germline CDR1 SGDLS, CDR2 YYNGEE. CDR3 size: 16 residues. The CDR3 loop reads CASSPYRPSNTGELFF. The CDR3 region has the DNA TGTGCCAGCAGCCCCTACAGGCCCTCGAACACCGGGGAGCTGTTTTTT.

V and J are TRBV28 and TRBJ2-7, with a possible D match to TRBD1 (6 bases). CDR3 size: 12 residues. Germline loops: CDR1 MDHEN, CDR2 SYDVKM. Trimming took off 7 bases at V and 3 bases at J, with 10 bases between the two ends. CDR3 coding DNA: TGTGCCAGCACAACAGGGATCTACGAGCAGTACTTC. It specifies CASTTGIYEQYF.

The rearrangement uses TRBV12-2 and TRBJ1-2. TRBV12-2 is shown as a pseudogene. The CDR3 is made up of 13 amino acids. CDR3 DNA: TGTGCAAGTCGCTTAGTAGCCGGGGATGGCTACACCTTC. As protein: CASRLVAGDGYTF.

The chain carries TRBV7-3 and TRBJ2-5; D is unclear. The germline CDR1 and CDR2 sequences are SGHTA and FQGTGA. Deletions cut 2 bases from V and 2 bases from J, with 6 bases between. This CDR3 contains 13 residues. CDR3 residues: CASSLHKQETQYF. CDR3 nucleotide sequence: TGTGCCAGCAGCTTACACAAACAAGAGACCCAGTACTTC.

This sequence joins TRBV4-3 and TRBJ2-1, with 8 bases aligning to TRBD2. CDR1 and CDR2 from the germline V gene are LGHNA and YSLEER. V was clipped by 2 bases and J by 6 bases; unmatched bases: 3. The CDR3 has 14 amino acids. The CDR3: CASSQLAGANEQFF. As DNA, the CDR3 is TGCGCCAGCAGCCAACTAGCGGGCGCCAATGAGCAGTTCTTC.

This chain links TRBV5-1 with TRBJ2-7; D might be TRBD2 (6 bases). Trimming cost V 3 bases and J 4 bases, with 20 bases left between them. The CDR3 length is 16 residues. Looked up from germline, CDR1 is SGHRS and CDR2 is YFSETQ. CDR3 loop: CASSSHGPGGIYEQYF. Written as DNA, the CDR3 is TGCGCCAGCAGCTCCCATGGGCCCGGGGGAATATACGAGCAGTACTTC.

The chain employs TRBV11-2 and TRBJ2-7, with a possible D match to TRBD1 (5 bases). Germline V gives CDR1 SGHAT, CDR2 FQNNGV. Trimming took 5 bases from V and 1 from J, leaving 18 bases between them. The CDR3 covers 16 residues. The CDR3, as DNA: TGTGCCAGCAGCCGAGACAGCTCCTTGGGATCCTACGAGCAGTACTTC. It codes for CASSRDSSLGSYEQYF.

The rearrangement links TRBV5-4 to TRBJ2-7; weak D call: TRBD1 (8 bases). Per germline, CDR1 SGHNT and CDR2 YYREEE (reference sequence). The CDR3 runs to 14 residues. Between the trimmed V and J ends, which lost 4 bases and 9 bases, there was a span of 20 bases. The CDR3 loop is CASSTGGASVRQYF. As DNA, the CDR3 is TGTGCCAGCAGCACAGGGGGGGCTAGCGTAAGGCAGTACTTC.

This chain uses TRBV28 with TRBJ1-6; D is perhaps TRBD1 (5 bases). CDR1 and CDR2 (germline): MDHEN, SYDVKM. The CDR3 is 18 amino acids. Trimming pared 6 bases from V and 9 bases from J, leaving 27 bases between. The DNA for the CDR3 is TGTGCCAGCAGATCCTTAAAAGGGTCGGGCAGGGTAATTTCACCCCTCCACTTT. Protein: CASRSLKGSGRVISPLHF.

CDR3 DNA: TGTGCCAGCAGCCCCCGGGAACAGGGGGCGATAATCTATAATTCACCCCTCCACTTT. Its translation: CASSPREQGAIIYNSPLHF. The genes are TRBV7-2 and TRBJ1-6; 9 bases line up with TRBD1. The junction had 14 bases not matched to a gene; V was cut back by 5 bases and J by 3 bases. Germline V gene data show CDR1 as SGHTA and CDR2 as FQGNSA. This CDR3 comprises 19 residues.

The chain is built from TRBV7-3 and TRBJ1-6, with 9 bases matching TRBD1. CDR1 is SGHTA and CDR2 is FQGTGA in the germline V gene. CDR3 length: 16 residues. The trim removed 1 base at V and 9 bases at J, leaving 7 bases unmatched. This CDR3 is CASSLSPDRGTSPLHF. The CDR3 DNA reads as TGTGCCAGCAGCTTAAGCCCTGACAGGGGGACTTCACCCCTCCACTTT.